The rows below give T cell receptor beta chains drawn from one sample of a study of CD8 T cells in ankylosing spondylitis. TCRdb recomputed calls from the 5' RACE reads with MiXCR, one row per CDR3 protein. The repertoire has around 42,000 distinct CDR3 sequences, roughly 2.5% of them found once; the top ten carry 4.6%. Sequencing was carried out using blood, either unsorted or a sorted T cell fraction (not recorded which). These receptors all come from a male donor with ankylosing spondylitis or in good health (not recorded which). CDR3s include the opening cysteine and the closing phenylalanine or tryptophan. Each record gives: D gene, J gene, clone size, V gene, CDR3 DNA, CDR3 protein. A D gene is named only where the DNA matches it firmly. Clone sizes are given selectively: once, few, many, or a class where the clone is expanded.

. | TRBJ1-4 | many | TRBV9 | TGTGCCAGCAGCCCGCGGGCAGGGAGGAAGAATGAAAAACTGTTTTTT | CASSPRAGRKNEKLFF
TRBD1 | TRBJ1-4 | many | TRBV9 | TGTGCCAGCAGCGTAGATCCCACAGGGGCTAATGAAAAACTGTTTTTT | CASSVDPTGANEKLFF
TRBD2 | TRBJ2-1 | many | TRBV9 | TGTGCCAGCAGCCCTCGTGGACTAGCGGGCAATGAGCAGTTCTTC | CASSPRGLAGNEQFF
. | TRBJ2-6 | many | TRBV9 | TGTGCCAGCAGCGTAGTGTTGAAGGGCCCTGGGGCCAACGTCCTGACTTTC | CASSVVLKGPGANVLTF
TRBD1 | TRBJ1-3 | many | TRBV9 | TGTGCCAGCAGCGTAGCATTAGCCGGGACAGGGGATAACACCATATATTTT | CASSVALAGTGDNTIYF
TRBD2 | TRBJ2-6 | many | TRBV9 | TGTGCCAGCAGCGTAGAAGCGGGAGGGCGAGGGGCCAACGTCCTGACTTTC | CASSVEAGGRGANVLTF
TRBD2 | TRBJ2-2 | many | TRBV9 | TGTGCCAGCAGCAGGGGACTAGCGGGAACCACCGGGGAGCTGTTTTTT | CASSRGLAGTTGELFF
. | TRBJ1-2 | few | TRBV5-4 | TGTGCCAGCAGCTTGTACGTCTCTCCCTTC | CASSLYVSPF
. | TRBJ2-6 | many | TRBV9 | TGTGCCAGCAGCGTAGTATCTGGGGCCAACGTCCTGACTTTC | CASSVVSGANVLTF
. | TRBJ2-3 | many | TRBV9 | TGTGCCAGCAGCGGAGAGGTTGGCACAGATACGCAGTATTTT | CASSGEVGTDTQYF
. | TRBJ1-2 | many | TRBV9 | TGTGCCAGCAGCGTAGCCCCGGGACAATCGGGCTACACCTTC | CASSVAPGQSGYTF
. | TRBJ2-1 | many | TRBV9 | TGTGCCAGCAAGGCGGATAGCTCCTACAATGAGCAGTTCTTC | CASKADSSYNEQFF
. | TRBJ1-2 | many | TRBV9 | TGTGCCAGCGCGGGACCAACAGTTAACTATGGCTACACCTTC | CASAGPTVNYGYTF
. | TRBJ1-6 | many | TRBV9 | TGTGCCAGCAGCGTAGGCCTACCGAATTCACCCCTCCACTTT | CASSVGLPNSPLHF
. | TRBJ1-1 | many | TRBV9 | TGTGCCAGCAGCGCCCGAGCAGGGGTTCAGAGCACTGAAGCTTTCTTT | CASSARAGVQSTEAFF
TRBD2 | TRBJ2-1 | many | TRBV9 | TGTGCCAGCAGCATAAGACTAGCGGGAGAGGATGAGCAGTTCTTC | CASSIRLAGEDEQFF
TRBD2 | TRBJ2-7 | many | TRBV9 | TGTGCCAGCAGCGCCTCGGGGGGGTCCACCTACGAGCAGTACTTC | CASSASGGSTYEQYF
. | TRBJ2-5 | many | TRBV21-1 | TGTGCCAGCAGCAAGAAACCGGAGGGGACCCAGTACTTC | CASSKKPEGTQYF
. | TRBJ2-1 | many | TRBV9 | TGTGCCAGCAGCGTACAGTTAAATGAGCAGTTCTTC | CASSVQLNEQFF
TRBD1 | TRBJ2-6 | many | TRBV9 | TGTGCCAGTCGGACAGGGTTCTCTGGGGCCAACGTCCTGACTTTC | CASRTGFSGANVLTF
. | TRBJ2-7 | many | TRBV9 | TGTGCCAGCAGCGTAGCTGCTGGATACCCCAACGAGCAGTACTTC | CASSVAAGYPNEQYF
. | TRBJ2-3 | many | TRBV9 | TGTGCCAGCAGCGCGCAGGCCTCTAGCACAGATACGCAGTATTTT | CASSAQASSTDTQYF
TRBD2 | TRBJ2-1 | many | TRBV9 | TGTGCCAGCAGCGGAAAGAGCGGGAGCTCCTACAATGAGCAGTTCTTC | CASSGKSGSSYNEQFF
. | TRBJ2-2 | many | TRBV9 | TGTGCCAGCAGTTCGGGCCCAAGCACCACCGGGGAGCTGTTTTTT | CASSSGPSTTGELFF
TRBD2 | TRBJ2-3 | . | TRBV9 | TGTGCCAGCAGCCCGAGGGGGGAACTAGCGGGCGATACGCAGTATTTT | CASSPRGELAGDTQYF
. | TRBJ2-1 | many | TRBV9 | TGTGCCAGCAGCGTAGGTAGTAGCGGCCTCTACAATGAGCAGTTCTTC | CASSVGSSGLYNEQFF
. | TRBJ2-1 | many | TRBV9 | TGTGCCAGCAGCGTCCTCGGGGGCAATGAGCAGTTCTTC | CASSVLGGNEQFF
TRBD2 | TRBJ2-7 | many | TRBV9 | TGTGCCAGCAGCGTCAGCGGGGCTTACGAGCAGTACTTC | CASSVSGAYEQYF
TRBD1 | TRBJ1-3 | many | TRBV9 | TGTGCCAGCAGACCGGGGACAGGAGGAAACACCATATATTTT | CASRPGTGGNTIYF
. | TRBJ2-5 | many | TRBV9 | TGTGCCAGCAGCGTAGTTGGGGTTTCGGATTGGGAGACCCAGTACTTC | CASSVVGVSDWETQYF
. | TRBJ1-5 | many | TRBV9 | TGTGCCAGCAGCGTAGGAAGTAGCAATCAGCCCCAGCATTTT | CASSVGSSNQPQHF
TRBD1 | TRBJ1-1 | many | TRBV9 | TGTGCCAGCAGCGCAGACAGGGGGGGCACTGAAGCTTTCTTT | CASSADRGGTEAFF
. | TRBJ2-2 | many | TRBV9 | TGTGCCAGCAGCGTAGTGTTGGGCGGCGGGGAGCTGTTTTTT | CASSVVLGGGELFF
TRBD2 | TRBJ2-4 | many | TRBV9 | TGTGCCAGCAGCGACGTAGCGGGGTTAGCCAAAAACATTCAGTACTTC | CASSDVAGLAKNIQYF
. | TRBJ2-6 | many | TRBV9 | TGTGCCAGCCAGTCCGGGTTTTTCTCTGGGGCCAACGTCCTGACTTTC | CASQSGFFSGANVLTF
TRBD2 | TRBJ2-7 | many | TRBV9 | TGTGCCAGCAGCGTAGACGCGGGAGAGTTCTACGAGCAGTACTTC | CASSVDAGEFYEQYF
TRBD2 | TRBJ2-3 | many | TRBV9 | TGTGCCAGCAGCGTAGAGCCAGCGGGAGGATGGGATACGCAGTATTTT | CASSVEPAGGWDTQYF
. | TRBJ2-2 | many | TRBV9 | TGTGCCAGCAGCGTAGTACGGACCGGGGAGCTGTTTTTT | CASSVVRTGELFF
TRBD1 | TRBJ1-1 | many | TRBV9 | TGTGCCAGCAGCGCGCTAGGGACAGGGAACACTGAAGCTTTCTTT | CASSALGTGNTEAFF
. | TRBJ2-3 | many | TRBV9 | TGTGCCAGCAGCGTAGGACCAAAAGAGGCAGATACGCAGTATTTT | CASSVGPKEADTQYF
TRBD2 | TRBJ2-1 | many | TRBV9 | TGTGCCAGCAGCGGTAGCGGGGGGCCATCCTACAATGAGCAGTTCTTC | CASSGSGGPSYNEQFF
TRBD2 | TRBJ2-5 | many | TRBV9 | TGTGCCAGCAGCACGGGACTAGCGGGAGGCCCGGCGACCCAGTACTTC | CASSTGLAGGPATQYF
. | TRBJ2-3 | many | TRBV9 | TGTGCCAGCAGCGTAGCTGGGACACTTATGGGGGATACGCAGTATTTT | CASSVAGTLMGDTQYF
. | TRBJ1-2 | many | TRBV9 | TGTGCCAGCAGCGTAGAGCCGGGTGATGGCTACACCTTC | CASSVEPGDGYTF
TRBD1 | TRBJ1-2 | few | TRBV9 | TGTGCCAGCAGCGCCACCTGGGACAGGGGGAGACGAGAAGGCTACACCTTC | CASSATWDRGRREGYTF
TRBD1 | TRBJ1-5 | many | TRBV9 | TGTGCCAGCAGCGTGGGCCCGGCCAGGGGGGGTAATCAGCCCCAGCATTTT | CASSVGPARGGNQPQHF
TRBD2 | TRBJ2-5 | . | TRBV9 | TGTGCCAGCAGCGGAGGACTAGCGATTCAAGAGACCCAGTACTTC | CASSGGLAIQETQYF